This T cell receptor (beta chain) emerged from a study of shared clonotypes between healthy human individuals. Findings and caveats of the study: The expectation was that sequencing depth would affect clonotype sharing among donors. Owing to a small donor count, the genetic and exposure-history diversity represented was limited. The study found approximately 5% of naive CD4 clonotypes shared across a few donors.

Comment on this clone: No antigen is known for it. The same CDR3 can be traced to other DNA sequences in this sample.

Assay used: immunoSEQ multiplex PCR; TCRdb lists only in-frame clones, some missing. The sample contains hundreds of thousands of clones, about 91% of which appear only once. CD45RO negativity and positive selection for CCR7 defined naive CD8 cells, a population that excluded terminally differentiated effector memory CD45RA+ cells. The V end lost 6 bases, the J end lost 5 bases, and 5 bases lay between the germline ends. The CDR3 has 10 amino acids. Germline V gene sequence: CDR1 SNHLY, CDR2 FYNNEI. The sample was naive CD8+ T cells sorted from blood. This TCR was recovered from a man under 40 in good health. V gene TRBV2 combines with J gene TRBJ2-7; D is unresolved. This CDR3 reads CASSGHEQYF. The CDR3 region has the DNA TGTGCCAGCAGCGGCCACGAGCAGTACTTC.